A selection of T cell receptor beta chains follows, all from one sample in a study of T cell responses to AZD1222 COVID-19 vaccine. Method: immunoSEQ multiplex PCR; TCRdb's copy keeps in-frame clones and lacks some. Of about 150,000 clones listed, 90% to 95% are singletons. The starting material was peripheral blood, obtained on day 0 of AZD1222 vaccination. Every receptor here comes from an adult in good health. The CDR3 runs from the conserved cysteine through the conserved F or W. The D gene is left open where the match is weak. The size of a clone is reported for some rows only, either as once, few or many, or as a class for expanded clones.

j_gene: TRBJ2-1
d_gene: -
v_gene: TRBV5-1
abundance: -
CDR3nt: TGCGCCAGCAGCTGGGGACGGGGATCGATGGGGAGGAATGAGCAGTTCTTC
CDR3aa: CASSWGRGSMGRNEQFF

j_gene: TRBJ2-7
d_gene: -
v_gene: TRBV6-2/TRBV6-3
abundance: few
CDR3nt: TGTGCCAGCAGTTCCCTTCCCTACGAGCAGTACTTC
CDR3aa: CASSSLPYEQYF

j_gene: TRBJ2-1
d_gene: TRBD2
v_gene: TRBV19
abundance: -
CDR3nt: TGTGCCAGTAGTATAGGGCTAGCGGGGCCCTCCTACAATGAGCAGTTCTTC
CDR3aa: CASSIGLAGPSYNEQFF

j_gene: TRBJ2-1
d_gene: TRBD1
v_gene: TRBV2
abundance: -
CDR3nt: TGTGCCAGCAGTGATGGACAGGGCTCCTACAATGAGCAGTTCTTC
CDR3aa: CASSDGQGSYNEQFF

j_gene: TRBJ1-1
d_gene: -
v_gene: TRBV19
abundance: -
CDR3nt: TGTGCCAGTAGTGCCGGACAAGCCACTGAAGCTTTCTTT
CDR3aa: CASSAGQATEAFF

j_gene: TRBJ1-1
d_gene: -
v_gene: TRBV21-1
abundance: -
CDR3nt: TGTGCCAGCAGCAAAGCGGGCAGGGAAGCTTTCTTT
CDR3aa: CASSKAGREAFF

j_gene: TRBJ2-5
d_gene: -
v_gene: TRBV7-8
abundance: once
CDR3nt: TGTGCCATTTCAACACTTCGACCAGCCCAAGAGACCCAGTACTTC
CDR3aa: CAISTLRPAQETQYF

j_gene: TRBJ2-2
d_gene: -
v_gene: TRBV27
abundance: -
CDR3nt: TGTGCCAGCAGTGCGAACACCGGGGAGCTGTTTTTT
CDR3aa: CASSANTGELFF

j_gene: TRBJ2-7
d_gene: TRBD2
v_gene: TRBV6-2/TRBV6-3
abundance: -
CDR3nt: TGTGCCAGCAGTTACCCCGGACTAGCGGGAGGAGAGCAGTACTTC
CDR3aa: CASSYPGLAGGEQYF

j_gene: TRBJ2-1
d_gene: TRBD2
v_gene: TRBV14
abundance: -
CDR3nt: TGTGCCAGCAGCCAAGAGTTTATAGCGGGAGGCCGCGCCCACAATGAGCAGTTCTTC
CDR3aa: CASSQEFIAGGRAHNEQFF

j_gene: TRBJ1-1
d_gene: TRBD1
v_gene: TRBV6-1
abundance: -
CDR3nt: TGTGCCAGCAGTGAAACCGACAGGGACACTGAAGCTTTCTTT
CDR3aa: CASSETDRDTEAFF

j_gene: TRBJ2-6
d_gene: -
v_gene: TRBV5-8
abundance: -
CDR3nt: TGTGCCAGCAGCTTCCCACCGCCAAGCTCTGGGGCCAACGTCCTGACTTTC
CDR3aa: CASSFPPPSSGANVLTF

j_gene: TRBJ2-2
d_gene: TRBD1
v_gene: TRBV10-2
abundance: -
CDR3nt: TGCGCCAGCAGTGAGTCGTACAGGGGCGGCGGGGAGCTGTTTTTT
CDR3aa: CASSESYRGGGELFF

j_gene: TRBJ2-1
d_gene: TRBD2
v_gene: TRBV11-1
abundance: -
CDR3nt: TGTGCCAGCACCCCCCGCGGGAGCTCCTACAATGAGCAGTTCTTC
CDR3aa: CASTPRGSSYNEQFF

j_gene: TRBJ1-1
d_gene: -
v_gene: TRBV24-1
abundance: -
CDR3nt: TGTGCCACCAGTGAGATAGACCCCCCTGAAGCTTTCTTT
CDR3aa: CATSEIDPPEAFF

j_gene: TRBJ2-5
d_gene: TRBD2
v_gene: TRBV5-1
abundance: -
CDR3nt: TGCGCCAGCAGTCCGGGACTAGCGGGACAAGAGACCCAGTACTTC
CDR3aa: CASSPGLAGQETQYF

j_gene: TRBJ2-3
d_gene: -
v_gene: TRBV10-3
abundance: -
CDR3nt: TGTGCCATCAGAGGCACAGATACGCAGTATTTT
CDR3aa: CAIRGTDTQYF

j_gene: TRBJ1-2
d_gene: -
v_gene: TRBV27
abundance: -
CDR3nt: TGTGCCAGCAGTTTACGGCAGGGGTATGGCTACACCTTC
CDR3aa: CASSLRQGYGYTF

j_gene: TRBJ2-2
d_gene: TRBD2
v_gene: TRBV19
abundance: -
CDR3nt: TGTGCCAGTAATATAGCGGGAGGAGCGAACACCGGGGAGCTGTTTTTT
CDR3aa: CASNIAGGANTGELFF

j_gene: TRBJ2-6
d_gene: -
v_gene: TRBV6-2/TRBV6-3
abundance: -
CDR3nt: TGTGCCACCAGTGAGGCAACTGGGGCCAACGTCCTGACTTTC
CDR3aa: CATSEATGANVLTF

j_gene: TRBJ2-1
d_gene: TRBD2
v_gene: TRBV7-2
abundance: -
CDR3nt: TGTGCCAGCAGCTTCGGGGGAGGGCCTTACAATGAGCAGTTCTTC
CDR3aa: CASSFGGGPYNEQFF

j_gene: TRBJ2-6
d_gene: TRBD1
v_gene: TRBV4-1
abundance: once
CDR3nt: TGCGCCAGCAGCCATCAGGGGGCTGACTCTGGGGCCAACGTCCTGACTTTC
CDR3aa: CASSHQGADSGANVLTF

j_gene: TRBJ2-2
d_gene: -
v_gene: TRBV24-1
abundance: medium-sized
CDR3nt: TGTGCCACCAGCGAGGAAAACAGGGACACCGGGGAGCTGTTTTTT
CDR3aa: CATSEENRDTGELFF

j_gene: TRBJ2-1
d_gene: -
v_gene: TRBV19
abundance: -
CDR3nt: TGTGCCAGTAGTCCCGGTCCAGCCAGTGAGCAGTTCTTC
CDR3aa: CASSPGPASEQFF

j_gene: TRBJ2-1
d_gene: TRBD2
v_gene: TRBV10-3
abundance: -
CDR3nt: TGTGCCATCAGCCTAACTAGCGAGAGCTTCAATGAGCAGTTCTTC
CDR3aa: CAISLTSESFNEQFF

j_gene: TRBJ1-2
d_gene: TRBD1
v_gene: TRBV10-3
abundance: once
CDR3nt: TGTGCCACGGGGACAGGGAATGGCTACACCTTC
CDR3aa: CATGTGNGYTF

j_gene: TRBJ1-1
d_gene: -
v_gene: TRBV7-2
abundance: -
CDR3nt: TGTGCCAGCAGCTTAGAACCCAGCCCCTATAGGGCTTTCTTT
CDR3aa: CASSLEPSPYRAFF

j_gene: TRBJ2-5
d_gene: -
v_gene: TRBV11-2
abundance: -
CDR3nt: TGTGCCAGCAGGCGACCGGGACGGGTAGAGACCCAGTACTTC
CDR3aa: CASRRPGRVETQYF

j_gene: TRBJ2-1
d_gene: TRBD2
v_gene: TRBV18
abundance: -
CDR3nt: TGTGCCAGCTCACCACCCCTCGCGCGGGGGTACAATGAGCAGTTCTTC
CDR3aa: CASSPPLARGYNEQFF

j_gene: TRBJ1-2
d_gene: -
v_gene: TRBV29-1
abundance: -
CDR3nt: TGCAGCGTTGACAGACCGAACCGGGGCTACACCTTC
CDR3aa: CSVDRPNRGYTF

j_gene: TRBJ2-5
d_gene: -
v_gene: TRBV10-2
abundance: -
CDR3nt: TGCGCCAGCACCTTCAGGGGTGGCGAGACCCAGTACTTC
CDR3aa: CASTFRGGETQYF